The T cell receptor beta chain under discussion was sequenced for a study of T cells in Graves' hyperthyroidism and ophthalmopathy. On this clonotype: Its antigen is not identified. A much larger clone lies one base from this, so it may be a read error.

CDR3 size: 14 residues. CDR1 SGHRS and CDR2 YFSETQ come from the germline V gene. V shed 3 bases, J shed 2 bases, and the junction held 3 bases outside the gene matches. PBMCs were obtained from about 9.9 ml fresh peripheral blood. Study results and caveats: Ophthalmopathy onset followed model prediction by a median approximately 7 months.

Amplification of TCR beta CDR3 regions was performed using RNA transcripts as template. RT-PCR in the first round (using the HTBI primer set) targeted the TCR CDR3. MiXCR, run by TCRdb on the multiplex PCR reads, gives a single entry per CDR3 protein. This sample has 620,000 or so distinct CDR3 sequences, with about 14% found just once. The chain uses TRBV5-1 and TRBJ2-7; TRBD2 agrees at 9 bases. The receptor's source is a woman aged 50 to 60 with Graves' ophthalmopathy. Sequencing was done on a sample of blood. The CDR3 nucleotides are TGCGCCAGCAGCTCGGCGGGAGGGGCCTACGAGCAGTACTTC. Encoded protein: CASSSAGGAYEQYF.